This is a list of T cell receptor beta chains from one sample in a study of shared clonotypes between healthy human individuals. Measured with immunoSEQ multiplex PCR; TCRdb has only the in-frame clones, and not every one. The sample has roughly 1,100,000 clones; about 75% are singletons. Sequencing input: memory CD4+ T cells sorted from blood. Source of these receptors: a man aged 18 to 35 in good health. Each CDR3 is given with its conserved first and last residue. A D gene is named only where the DNA matches it firmly. The size entry is marked missing in some rows and otherwise reads once, few, many or a size class.

>few|TRBV6-5|TRBJ2-3|-
TGTGCCAGCAGTTACTTAGATACGCAGTATTTT
CASSYLDTQYF
>few|TRBV11-3|TRBJ2-1|TRBD2
TGTGCCAGCACCGCGGGAGGGCCTAATGAGCAGTTCTTC
CASTAGGPNEQFF
>-|TRBV5-5|TRBJ1-5|-
TGTGCCAGCAGCTTGGATGGCGGGGCCCAGCCCCAGCATTTT
CASSLDGGAQPQHF
>-|TRBV30|TRBJ1-1|-
TGTGCCTGGAGGATGGTGCAGGGTGGACGCGCTGAAGCTTTCTTT
CAWRMVQGGRAEAFF
>-|TRBV5-4|TRBJ2-7|TRBD1
TGTGCCAGCAGCTTCCCCGGGACAGGGGGCTCCGAGCAGTACTTC
CASSFPGTGGSEQYF
>-|TRBV30|TRBJ1-5|-
TGTGCCTGGAGTGTATCGGTCACCAATCAGCCCCAGCATTTT
CAWSVSVTNQPQHF
>-|TRBV2|TRBJ2-5|TRBD2
TGTGCCAGCAGCGACTTGGGACTAGGCTCTTTACAAGAGACCCAGTACTTC
CASSDLGLGSLQETQYF
>-|TRBV19|TRBJ2-4|-
TGTGCCAGTAGTATCGGGACGCCAGCCAAAAACATTCAGTACTTC
CASSIGTPAKNIQYF
>once|TRBV4-1|TRBJ2-1|-
TGCGCCAGCAGCCAAGAGGGACTGATCCTTCCGCATGAGCAGTTCTTC
CASSQEGLILPHEQFF
>-|TRBV7-9|TRBJ1-1|-
TGTGCCAGTTCCGTCTACGGTGCGGGGGCCGCCACTGAAGCTTTCTTT
CASSVYGAGAATEAFF
>-|TRBV5-6|TRBJ2-7|TRBD1
TGTGCCAGCAGCCGATACAGGGGCCAAAGCTCCTACGAGCAGTACTTC
CASSRYRGQSSYEQYF
>-|TRBV7-9|TRBJ1-1|-
TGTGCCAGCAGCTTAAGTGGGGGCGGCACTGAAGCTTTCTTT
CASSLSGGGTEAFF
>once|TRBV4-1|TRBJ1-5|-
TGCGCCAGCAGCTCCCGGGGGGGAGGCGATAGCAATCAGCCCCAGCATTTT
CASSSRGGGDSNQPQHF
>once|TRBV15|TRBJ1-4|-
TGTGCCACCAGCAGAGACAGGGGACGGGAAAAACTGTTTTTT
CATSRDRGREKLFF
>-|TRBV18|TRBJ2-1|-
TGTGCCAGCTCACCTTCGTCCAGCACTGAGGAGTTCTTC
CASSPSSSTEEFF
>many|TRBV19|TRBJ2-2|-
TGTGCCAGTACCCCGCTGAACACCGGGGAGCTGTTTTTT
CASTPLNTGELFF
>many|TRBV28|TRBJ1-2|TRBD1
TGTGCCAGCAGTCATAACAGGGGACGGAACTATGGCTACACCTTC
CASSHNRGRNYGYTF
>-|TRBV14|TRBJ2-5|-
TGTGCCAGCAGCCAAGGGCTAGCCGAGACCCAGTACTTC
CASSQGLAETQYF
>-|TRBV5-8|TRBJ1-6|-
TGTGCCAGCAGCCTCGGACGGACTAATTCACCCCTCCACTTT
CASSLGRTNSPLHF
>-|TRBV5-1|TRBJ2-2|-
TGCGCCAGCAGGAACGAGCTCGGAGGGCGGACCGGGGAGCTGTTTTTT
CASRNELGGRTGELFF
>-|TRBV14|TRBJ2-3|-
TGTGCCAGCAGCCACCTCCCGGGACTTTCTAGCACAGATACGCAGTATTTT
CASSHLPGLSSTDTQYF
>-|TRBV30|TRBJ2-7|-
TGTGCCTGGAGTCCGGGTAGGGTCTACGAGCAGTACTTC
CAWSPGRVYEQYF
>few|TRBV7-9|TRBJ2-5|-
TGTGCCAGCAGCCGAGACTGGGGGTCGACCCAGTACTTC
CASSRDWGSTQYF
>-|TRBV7-9|TRBJ2-7|-
TGTGCCAGCAGCCCTTTGCAGGGCCAATTCTACGAGCAGTACTTC
CASSPLQGQFYEQYF
>-|TRBV15|TRBJ2-3|-
TGTGCCACCAGTCCACAGGCTCATAGCACAGATACGCAGTATTTT
CATSPQAHSTDTQYF
>-|TRBV7-2|TRBJ2-5|TRBD2
TGTGCCAGCAGACTAGCGGGAGGGAGAGAGACCCAGTACTTC
CASRLAGGRETQYF
>many|TRBV5-1|TRBJ2-2|TRBD1
TGCGCCAGCTCCAGAGACAGGGCGTCCACCGGGGAGCTGTTTTTT
CASSRDRASTGELFF
>many|TRBV11-2|TRBJ1-1|-
TGTGCCAGCAGCTTAGAGGGCAGGGGCGGAGAAGCTTTCTTT
CASSLEGRGGEAFF
>-|TRBV28|TRBJ2-5|TRBD1
TGTGCCAGCAGTTTGCAGGGGGAAGAGACCCAGTACTTC
CASSLQGEETQYF
>-|TRBV2|TRBJ1-2|-
TGTGCCAGCAGCGGAGACAGTTATGGCTACACCTTC
CASSGDSYGYTF
>few|TRBV6-4|TRBJ1-1|-
TGTGCCAGCAGCGCAGACAGCGACACTGAAGCTTTCTTT
CASSADSDTEAFF
>-|TRBV9|TRBJ2-3|-
TGTGCCAGCAGCGTAGACGGGACCGTCACAGATACGCAGTATTTT
CASSVDGTVTDTQYF
>-|TRBV2|TRBJ2-7|TRBD1
TGTGCCAGCTCACAGGGGAGATCCTACGAGCAGTACTTC
CASSQGRSYEQYF
>-|TRBV7-9|TRBJ1-1|-
TGTGCCAGCAGCCCAACACGCAGGGTACGAGACACTGAAGCTTTCTTT
CASSPTRRVRDTEAFF
>-|TRBV30|TRBJ2-3|-
TGTGCCTGGAGTGGATTGGCCAGAAAGCAGTATTTT
CAWSGLARKQYF
>many|TRBV28|TRBJ1-4|-
TGTGCCTCCTATAAGGGGGGTCGAGAAAAACTGTTTTTT
CASYKGGREKLFF
>once|TRBV5-1|TRBJ2-5|-
TGCGCCAGCAGCACCGTAGAGACCCAGTACTTC
CASSTVETQYF
>-|TRBV7-2|TRBJ2-1|-
TGTGCCAGCAGCCTCGCGATCGAGCAGTTCTTC
CASSLAIEQFF
>-|TRBV5-1|TRBJ1-1|TRBD1
TGCGCCAGCGGGTTACAGGGGGCTGTAGACTCTGAAGCTTTCTTT
CASGLQGAVDSEAFF
>-|TRBV19|TRBJ2-1|-
TGTGCCAGTCTCCCCGGCAGGGCCCCGGGAAATGAGCAGTTCTTC
CASLPGRAPGNEQFF